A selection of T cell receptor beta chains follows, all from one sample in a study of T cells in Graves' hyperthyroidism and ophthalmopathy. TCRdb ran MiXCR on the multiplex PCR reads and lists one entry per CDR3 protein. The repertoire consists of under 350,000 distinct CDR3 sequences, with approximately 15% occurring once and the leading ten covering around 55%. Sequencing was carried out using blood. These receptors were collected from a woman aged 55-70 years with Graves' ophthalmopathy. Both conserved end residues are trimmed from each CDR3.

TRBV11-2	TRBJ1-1	ASSIIPGQGARAF
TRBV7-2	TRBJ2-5	ASSLAGSGLGETQY
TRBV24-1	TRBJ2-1	ATSDPTSGETYGQF
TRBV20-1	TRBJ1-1	SAPDRVNTEAF
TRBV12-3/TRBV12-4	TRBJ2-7	ASSSSWGGERGAYDSYEQY
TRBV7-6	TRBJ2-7	ASSLTDEDEQY
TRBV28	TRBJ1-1	ASSLPYLDTEAF
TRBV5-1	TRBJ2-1	ASSPILGNEQF
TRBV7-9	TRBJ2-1	ASSFGTGSSYNEQF
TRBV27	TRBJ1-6	ASRIDRGLSPLH
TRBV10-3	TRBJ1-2	ATGRDREANYGYT
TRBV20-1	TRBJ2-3	SARGVRVGTDTQY
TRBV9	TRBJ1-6	ASSAQGEVNSPLH
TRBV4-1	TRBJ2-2	ASSQRQIAGELF
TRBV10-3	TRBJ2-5	AISGDRDQETQY
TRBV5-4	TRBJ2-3	ASSLATHDKTQY
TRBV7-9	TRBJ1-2	ASSLDRGVGYT
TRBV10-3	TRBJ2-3	AISHGNPRASTDTQY
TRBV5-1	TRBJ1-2	ASSFDGTYGYT
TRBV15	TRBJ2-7	ATSRKDNPGYEQY
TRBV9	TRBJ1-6	ASSVGGAEYNSPLH
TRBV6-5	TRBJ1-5	ASSYSGSNQPQH
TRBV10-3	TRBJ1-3	AISPTSLRITGGNTIY